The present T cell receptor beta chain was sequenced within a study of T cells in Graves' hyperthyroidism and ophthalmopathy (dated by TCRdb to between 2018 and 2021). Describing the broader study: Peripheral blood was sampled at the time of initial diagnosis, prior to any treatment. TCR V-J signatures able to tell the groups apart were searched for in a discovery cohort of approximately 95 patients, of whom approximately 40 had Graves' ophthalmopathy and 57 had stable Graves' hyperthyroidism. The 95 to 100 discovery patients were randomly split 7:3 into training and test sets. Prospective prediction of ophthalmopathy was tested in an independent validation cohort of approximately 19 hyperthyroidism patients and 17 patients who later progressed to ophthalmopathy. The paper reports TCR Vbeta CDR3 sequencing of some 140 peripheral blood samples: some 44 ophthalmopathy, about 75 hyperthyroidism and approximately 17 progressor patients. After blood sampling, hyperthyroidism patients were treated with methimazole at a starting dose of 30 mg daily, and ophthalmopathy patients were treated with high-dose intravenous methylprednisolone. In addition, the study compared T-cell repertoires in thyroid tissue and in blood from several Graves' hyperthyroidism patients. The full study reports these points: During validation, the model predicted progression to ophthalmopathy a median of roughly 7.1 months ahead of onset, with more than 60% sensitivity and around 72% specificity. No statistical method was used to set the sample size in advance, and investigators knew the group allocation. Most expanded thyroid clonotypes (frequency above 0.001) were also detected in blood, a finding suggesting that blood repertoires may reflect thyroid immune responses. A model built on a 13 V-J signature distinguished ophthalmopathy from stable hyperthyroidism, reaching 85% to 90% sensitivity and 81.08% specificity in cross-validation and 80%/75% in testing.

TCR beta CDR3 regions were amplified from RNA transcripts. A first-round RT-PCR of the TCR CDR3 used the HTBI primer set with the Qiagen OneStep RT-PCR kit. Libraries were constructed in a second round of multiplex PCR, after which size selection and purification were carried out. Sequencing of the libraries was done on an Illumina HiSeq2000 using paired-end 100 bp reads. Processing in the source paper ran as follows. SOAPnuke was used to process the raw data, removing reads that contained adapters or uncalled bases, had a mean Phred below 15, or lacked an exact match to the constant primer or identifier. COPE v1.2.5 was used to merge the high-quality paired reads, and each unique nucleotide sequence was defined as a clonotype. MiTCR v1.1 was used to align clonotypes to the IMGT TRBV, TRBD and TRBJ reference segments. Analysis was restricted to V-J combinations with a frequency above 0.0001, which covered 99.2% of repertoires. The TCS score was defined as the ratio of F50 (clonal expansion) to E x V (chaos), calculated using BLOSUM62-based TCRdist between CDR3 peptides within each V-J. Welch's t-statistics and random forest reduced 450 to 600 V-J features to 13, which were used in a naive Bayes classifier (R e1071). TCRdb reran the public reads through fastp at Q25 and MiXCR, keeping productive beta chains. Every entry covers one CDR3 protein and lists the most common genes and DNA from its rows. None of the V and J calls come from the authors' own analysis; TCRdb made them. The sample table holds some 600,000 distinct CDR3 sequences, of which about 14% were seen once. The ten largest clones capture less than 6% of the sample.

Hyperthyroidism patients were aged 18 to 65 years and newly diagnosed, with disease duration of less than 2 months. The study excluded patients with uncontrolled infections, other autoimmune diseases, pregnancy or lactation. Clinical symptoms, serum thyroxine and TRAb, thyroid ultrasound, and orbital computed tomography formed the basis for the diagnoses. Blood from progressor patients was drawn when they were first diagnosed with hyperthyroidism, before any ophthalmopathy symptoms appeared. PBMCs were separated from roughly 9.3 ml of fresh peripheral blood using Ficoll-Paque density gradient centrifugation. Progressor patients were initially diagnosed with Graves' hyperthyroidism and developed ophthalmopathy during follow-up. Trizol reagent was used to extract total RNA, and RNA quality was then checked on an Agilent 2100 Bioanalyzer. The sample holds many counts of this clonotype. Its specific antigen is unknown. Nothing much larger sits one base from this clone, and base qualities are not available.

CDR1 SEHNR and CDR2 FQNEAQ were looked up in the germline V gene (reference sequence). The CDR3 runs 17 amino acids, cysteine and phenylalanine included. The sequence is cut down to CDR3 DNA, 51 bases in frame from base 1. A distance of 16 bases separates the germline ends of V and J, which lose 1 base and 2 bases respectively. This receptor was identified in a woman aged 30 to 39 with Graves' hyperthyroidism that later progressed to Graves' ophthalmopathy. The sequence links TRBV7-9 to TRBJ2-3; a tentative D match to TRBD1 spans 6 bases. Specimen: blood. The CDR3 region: CASSLEVLQGPTDTQYF. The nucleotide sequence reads TGTGCCAGCAGCTTAGAAGTACTACAGGGTCCCACAGATACGCAGTATTTT.